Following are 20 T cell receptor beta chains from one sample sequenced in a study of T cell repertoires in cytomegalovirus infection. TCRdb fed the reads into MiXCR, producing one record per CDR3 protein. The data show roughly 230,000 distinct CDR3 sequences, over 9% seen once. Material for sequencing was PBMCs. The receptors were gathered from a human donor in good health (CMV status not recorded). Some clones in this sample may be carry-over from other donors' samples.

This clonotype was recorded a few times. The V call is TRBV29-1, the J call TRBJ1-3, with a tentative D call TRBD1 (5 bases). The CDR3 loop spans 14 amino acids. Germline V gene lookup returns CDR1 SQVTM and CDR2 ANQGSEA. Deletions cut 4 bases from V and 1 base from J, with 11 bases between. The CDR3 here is CSVAWAGSGNTIYF. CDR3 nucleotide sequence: TGCAGCGTTGCTTGGGCAGGGTCTGGAAACACCATATATTTT.

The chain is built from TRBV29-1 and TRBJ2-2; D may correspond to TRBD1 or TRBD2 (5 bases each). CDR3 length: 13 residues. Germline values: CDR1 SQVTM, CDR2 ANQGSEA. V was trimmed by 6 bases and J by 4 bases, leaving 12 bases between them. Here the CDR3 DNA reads TGCAGCGTCCAAAGGGACGCCACCGGGGAGCTGTTTTTT. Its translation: CSVQRDATGELFF.

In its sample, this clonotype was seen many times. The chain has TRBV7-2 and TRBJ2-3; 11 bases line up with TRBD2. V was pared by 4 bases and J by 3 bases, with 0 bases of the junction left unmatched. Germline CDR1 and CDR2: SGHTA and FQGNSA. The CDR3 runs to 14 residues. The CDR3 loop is CASSSSGGTDTQYF. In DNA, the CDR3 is TGTGCCAGCAGCTCTAGCGGGGGGACAGATACGCAGTATTTT.

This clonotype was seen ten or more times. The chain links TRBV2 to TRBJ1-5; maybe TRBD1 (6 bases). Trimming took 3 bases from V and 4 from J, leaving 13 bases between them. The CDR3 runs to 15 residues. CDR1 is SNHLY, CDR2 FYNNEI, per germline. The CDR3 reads CASSDSGAKNQPQHF. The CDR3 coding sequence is TGTGCCAGCAGTGATTCGGGGGCGAAAAATCAGCCCCAGCATTTT.

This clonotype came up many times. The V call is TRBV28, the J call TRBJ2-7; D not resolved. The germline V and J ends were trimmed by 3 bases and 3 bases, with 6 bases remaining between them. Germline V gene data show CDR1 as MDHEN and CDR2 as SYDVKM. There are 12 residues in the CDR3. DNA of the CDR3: TGTGCCAGCAGTTTTGGAATCTACGAGCAGTACTTC. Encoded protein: CASSFGIYEQYF.

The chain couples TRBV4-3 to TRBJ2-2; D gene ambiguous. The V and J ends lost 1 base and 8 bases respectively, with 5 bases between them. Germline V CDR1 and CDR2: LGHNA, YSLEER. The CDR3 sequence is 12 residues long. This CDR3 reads CASSQAMGELFF. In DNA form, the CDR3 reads TGCGCCAGCAGCCAAGCAATGGGGGAGCTGTTTTTT.

CDR3 sequence (DNA): TGTGCCAGCAGCTTATTGAGTAGCGGCGGGTCGGAGCAGTACTTC. Encoded protein: CASSLLSSGGSEQYF. This chain links TRBV11-2 with TRBJ2-7, with D perhaps matching TRBD2 (6 bases). The V gene lost 2 bases and the J gene lost 7 bases, with 18 bases spanning the gap. There are 15 residues in the CDR3. Germline values: CDR1 SGHAT, CDR2 FQNNGV.

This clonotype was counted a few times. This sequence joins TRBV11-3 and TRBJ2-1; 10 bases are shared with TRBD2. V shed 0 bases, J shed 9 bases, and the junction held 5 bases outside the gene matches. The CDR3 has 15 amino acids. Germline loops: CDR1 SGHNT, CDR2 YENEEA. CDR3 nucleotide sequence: TGTGCCAGCAGCTTAGATAAAGCGGGAGGGAGTGAGCAGTTCTTC. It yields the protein CASSLDKAGGSEQFF. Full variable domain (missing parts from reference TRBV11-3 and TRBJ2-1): EAGVVQSPRYKIIEKKQPVAFWCNPISGHNTLYWYLQNLGQGPELLIRYENEEAVDDSQLPKDRFSAERLKGVDSTLKIQPAELGDSAVYLCASSLDKAGGSEQFFGPGTRLTVL.

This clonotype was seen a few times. CDR3 amino acids: CASSPDREDYKYEQYF. CDR3 coding DNA: TGTGCCAGCAGCCCCGACAGGGAAGACTATAAGTACGAGCAGTACTTC. The gene calls are TRBV12-3 or TRBV12-4 and TRBJ2-7, with 7 bases fitting TRBD1. Trimming at V came to 6 bases and at J to 4 bases, leaving 15 bases not matched to a gene. The CDR3 contains 16 residues.

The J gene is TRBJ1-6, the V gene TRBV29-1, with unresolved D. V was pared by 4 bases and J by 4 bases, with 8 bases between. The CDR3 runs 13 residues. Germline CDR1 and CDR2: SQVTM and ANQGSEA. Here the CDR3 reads CSVGFDYNSPLHF. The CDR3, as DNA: TGCAGCGTTGGTTTCGATTATAATTCACCCCTCCACTTT.

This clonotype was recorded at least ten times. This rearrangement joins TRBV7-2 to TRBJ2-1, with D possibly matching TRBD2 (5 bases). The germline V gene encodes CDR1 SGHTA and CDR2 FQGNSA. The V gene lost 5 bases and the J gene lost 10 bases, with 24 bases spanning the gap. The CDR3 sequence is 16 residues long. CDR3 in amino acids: CASSPAPAGSGGEQFF. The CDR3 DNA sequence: TGTGCCAGCAGCCCCGCACCCGCCGGGTCAGGAGGAGAGCAGTTCTTC.

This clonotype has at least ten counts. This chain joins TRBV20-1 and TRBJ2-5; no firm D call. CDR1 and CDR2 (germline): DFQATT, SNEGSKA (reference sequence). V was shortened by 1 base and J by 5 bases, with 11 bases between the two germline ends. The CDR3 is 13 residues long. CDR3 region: CSARAMRDETQYF. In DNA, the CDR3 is TGCAGTGCTAGAGCCATGCGTGATGAGACCCAGTACTTC.

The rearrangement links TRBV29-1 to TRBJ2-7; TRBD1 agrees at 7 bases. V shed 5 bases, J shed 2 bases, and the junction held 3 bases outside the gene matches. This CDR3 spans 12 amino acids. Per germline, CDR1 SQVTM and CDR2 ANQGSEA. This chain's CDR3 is CSVRGTAYEQYF. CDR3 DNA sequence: TGCAGCGTTCGTGGGACAGCCTACGAGCAGTACTTC.

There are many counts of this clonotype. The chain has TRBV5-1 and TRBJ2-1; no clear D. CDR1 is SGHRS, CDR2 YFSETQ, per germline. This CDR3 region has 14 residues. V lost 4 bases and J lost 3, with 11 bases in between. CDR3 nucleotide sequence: TGCGCCAGCAGCCAACCGGGCGTCTACAATGAGCAGTTCTTC. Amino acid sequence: CASSQPGVYNEQFF.

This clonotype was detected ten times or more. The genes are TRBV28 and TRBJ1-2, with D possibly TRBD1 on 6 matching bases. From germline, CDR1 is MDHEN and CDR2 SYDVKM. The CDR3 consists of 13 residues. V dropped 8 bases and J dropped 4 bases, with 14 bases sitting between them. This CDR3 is CASSRNRAYGYTF. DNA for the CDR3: TGTGCCAGCTCCCGGAACAGGGCCTATGGCTACACCTTC.

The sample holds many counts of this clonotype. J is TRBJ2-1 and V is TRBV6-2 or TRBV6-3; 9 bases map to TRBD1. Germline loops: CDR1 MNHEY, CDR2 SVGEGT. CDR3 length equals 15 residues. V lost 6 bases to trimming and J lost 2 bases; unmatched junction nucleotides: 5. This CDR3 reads CASSITGGPYNEQFF. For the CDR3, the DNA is TGTGCCAGCAGCATTACAGGGGGCCCCTACAATGAGCAGTTCTTC.

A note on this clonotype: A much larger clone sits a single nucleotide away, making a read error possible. The CDR3 is CASIQEKRETQYF. CDR3 coding DNA: TGTGCCAGCATCCAAGAAAAACGGGAGACCCAGTACTTC. This chain uses TRBV4-2 with TRBJ2-5, with D unresolved. The CDR3 length is 13 residues. The V gene's germline CDR1 is LGHNA and CDR2 YNFKEQ.

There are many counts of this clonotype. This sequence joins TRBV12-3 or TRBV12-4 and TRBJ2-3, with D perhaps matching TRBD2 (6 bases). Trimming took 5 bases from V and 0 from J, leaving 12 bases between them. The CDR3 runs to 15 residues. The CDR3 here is CASSPAGTSTDTQYF. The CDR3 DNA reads TGTGCCAGCAGTCCGGCCGGGACTAGCACAGATACGCAGTATTTT.

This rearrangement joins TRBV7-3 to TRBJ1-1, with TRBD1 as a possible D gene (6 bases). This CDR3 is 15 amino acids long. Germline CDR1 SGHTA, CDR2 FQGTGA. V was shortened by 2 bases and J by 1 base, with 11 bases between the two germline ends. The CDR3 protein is CASSLEGGSNTEAFF. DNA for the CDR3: TGTGCCAGCAGCTTAGAAGGGGGGTCGAACACTGAAGCTTTCTTT.

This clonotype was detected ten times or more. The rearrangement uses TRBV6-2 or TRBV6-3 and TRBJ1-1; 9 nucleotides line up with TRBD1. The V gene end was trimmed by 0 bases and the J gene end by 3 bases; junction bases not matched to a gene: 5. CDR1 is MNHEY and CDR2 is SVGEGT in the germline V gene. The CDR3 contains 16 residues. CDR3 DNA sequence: TGTGCCAGCAGTTACTCGACAGGGGGAACAGACACTGAAGCTTTCTTT. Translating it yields CASSYSTGGTDTEAFF.